The 21 T cell receptor beta chains in this list originate from one sample, sequenced in a study of T cells in Graves' hyperthyroidism and ophthalmopathy. RNA transcripts served as the template for amplifying TCR beta CDR3 regions. HTBI primers were the set used in a first-round RT-PCR of the TCR CDR3. Each CDR3 protein gets one entry after TCRdb re-called the multiplex PCR reads with MiXCR. This sample has fewer than 750,000 distinct CDR3 sequences, with around 15% found just once. Material: blood. The origin of the receptors is a woman aged 50 to 60 with Graves' ophthalmopathy.

At least ten counts were recorded for this clonotype. The chain links TRBV5-1 to TRBJ2-1; 13 bases map to TRBD2. Per the germline V gene, CDR1 is SGHRS and CDR2 is YFSETQ. J was trimmed by 10 bases and V by 4 bases; bases with no gene match: 8. The CDR3 covers 15 residues. The CDR3 bases are TGCGCCAGCAGCCTTACTAGCGGGAGGGAAGGCGAGCAGTTCTTC. Encoded protein: CASSLTSGREGEQFF.

The chain recombines TRBV15 with TRBJ2-7, with D possibly TRBD2 on 6 matching bases. The germline V gene has CDR1 LNHNV and CDR2 YYDKDF (reference sequence). The CDR3 sequence is 14 residues long. Trimming pared 8 bases from V and 9 bases from J, leaving 23 bases between. CDR3 residues: CATGELAEGLGQYF. The CDR3, as DNA: TGTGCCACCGGCGAATTAGCGGAGGGGCTGGGGCAGTACTTC. Complete variable domain (other parts from reference TRBV15 and TRBJ2-7): DAMVIQNPRYQVTQFGKPVTLSCSQTLNHNVMYWYQQKSSQAPKLLFHYYDKDFNNEADTPDNFQSRRPNTSFCFLDIRSPGLGDTAMYLCATGELAEGLGQYFGPGTRLTVT.

The genes are TRBV9 and TRBJ2-5, with 13 bases matching TRBD2. There are 17 residues in the CDR3. V gave up 5 bases and J gave up 5 bases; unmatched junction bases: 12. The germline gives CDR1 SGDLS, CDR2 YYNGEE. As DNA, the CDR3 is TGTGCCAGCAGTCCAACCCGACTAGCGGGAGGCGGGGAGACCCAGTACTTC. Translating gives CASSPTRLAGGGETQYF.

The V gene is TRBV18, the J gene TRBJ2-1, with TRBD1 identical over 8 bases. Germline V gives CDR1 KGHSH, CDR2 LQKENI. This CDR3 has 13 residues. J was trimmed by 8 bases and V by 4 bases; bases with no gene match: 4. Here the CDR3 reads CASSRGTGDEQFF. CDR3 bases: TGTGCCAGCTCACGGGGGACAGGTGATGAGCAGTTCTTC. The full variable domain, rest sourced from reference TRBV18 and TRBJ2-1, is NAGVMQNPRHLVRRRGQEARLRCSPMKGHSHVYWYRQLPEEGLKFMVYLQKENIIDESGMPKERFSAEFPKEGPSILRIQQVVRGDSAAYFCASSRGTGDEQFFGPGTRLTVL.

This rearrangement joins TRBV4-3 to TRBJ2-7; D gene uncertain. Per the germline V gene, CDR1 is LGHNA and CDR2 is YSLEER. There are 15 residues in the CDR3. V lost 1 base and J 0 bases, leaving 10 bases between the germline ends. CDR3 nucleotides: TGCGCCAGCAGCCAAGGGCAGTCCAGCTCCTACGAGCAGTACTTC. It yields the protein CASSQGQSSSYEQYF.

There are many counts of this clonotype. This sequence joins TRBV6-1 and TRBJ1-1; D is perhaps TRBD1 (6 bases). Per the germline V gene, CDR1 is MNHNS and CDR2 is SASEGT. CDR3 length: 14 amino acids. Trimming took 7 bases from V and 1 from J, leaving 13 bases between them. CDR3 bases: TGTGCCAGCAATCTTAGGGGGGCGAACACTGAAGCTTTCTTT. Protein product: CASNLRGANTEAFF.

The chain is built from TRBV5-1 and TRBJ1-2, with D possibly matching TRBD1 (5 bases). This CDR3 is 15 amino acids long. With 0 bases removed from V and 4 bases from J, the gap between germline ends came to 13 bases. Germline-derived CDR1 and CDR2 are SGHRS and YFSETQ. This chain's CDR3 is CASSLEAGSVYGYTF. CDR3 DNA sequence: TGCGCCAGCAGCTTGGAGGCAGGGTCGGTCTATGGCTACACCTTC.

The gene calls are TRBV7-8 and TRBJ2-6; no clear D. Germline V CDR1 and CDR2: SGHVS, FQNEAQ. The CDR3 contains 13 residues. With 8 bases removed from V and 4 bases from J, the gap between germline ends came to 9 bases. The DNA for the CDR3 is TGTGCCAGCGGTAAATCAGGGGCCAACGTCCTGACTTTC. Its translation: CASGKSGANVLTF.

This clonotype was counted only a few times. The chain has TRBV4-3 and TRBJ2-7, with 10 bases matching TRBD2. Germline assignment: CDR1 LGHNA and CDR2 YSLEER. Unmatched junction bases numbered 5, after V lost 3 bases and J lost 0 bases. The CDR3 extends over 16 amino acids. The CDR3 loop is CASSQIAGGSSYEQYF. CDR3 nucleotide sequence: TGCGCCAGCAGCCAGATAGCGGGAGGAAGCTCCTACGAGCAGTACTTC.

This clonotype was recorded many times. The chain has TRBV19 and TRBJ2-2, with a weak D call TRBD2 (5 bases). CDR1 and CDR2 from the germline V gene are LNHDA and SQIVND (reference sequence). The CDR3 contains 17 residues. V lost 4 bases to trimming and J lost 0 bases, with 15 bases between them. The CDR3 is CASSNGLTPSNTGELFF. CDR3 DNA sequence: TGTGCCAGTAGTAACGGACTGACTCCCTCGAACACCGGGGAGCTGTTTTTT.

The sample holds many counts of this clonotype. The chain uses TRBV28 and TRBJ2-1; 10 bases are shared with TRBD2. The V segment lost 5 bases and the J segment 0 bases; nucleotides outside the gene matches: 4. There are 16 residues in the CDR3. Germline CDR1 MDHEN, CDR2 SYDVKM. The CDR3 loop reads CASSPQREGSYNEQFF. CDR3 bases: TGTGCCAGCAGTCCCCAGCGGGAGGGCTCCTACAATGAGCAGTTCTTC.

This clonotype was seen many times. This chain connects TRBV7-8 to TRBJ2-3; TRBD2 might be the D (5 bases). Per the germline V gene, CDR1 is SGHVS and CDR2 is FQNEAQ. The CDR3 runs 14 residues. Trimming removed 1 base at V and 4 bases at J, with 9 bases between. The CDR3 sequence: CASSLVRGPDTQYF. As DNA, the CDR3 is TGTGCCAGCAGCTTAGTTCGAGGGCCAGATACGCAGTATTTT.

A few counts support this clonotype. This chain uses TRBV12-3 or TRBV12-4 with TRBJ2-2; D uncertain. This CDR3 spans 13 amino acids. Between the trimmed V and J ends, which lost 3 bases and 6 bases, there was a span of 8 bases. The CDR3 DNA reads as TGTGCCAGCAGTTTTATGGGGTCCGGGGAGCTGTTTTTT. This translates into CASSFMGSGELFF.

This chain links TRBV29-1 with TRBJ2-7; no reliable D call. V gave up 0 bases and J gave up 7 bases, with 4 bases separating them. The CDR3 totals 10 residues. Per germline, CDR1 SQVTM and CDR2 ANQGSEA. Written as DNA, the CDR3 is TGCAGCGTTGAAGAGGGAGAGCAGTACTTC. Protein sequence: CSVEEGEQYF.

The chain recombines TRBV3-1 with TRBJ1-3; 10 nucleotides line up with TRBD1. The CDR3 covers 13 residues. With 5 bases clipped from V and 7 bases from J, the junction kept 2 bases outside the gene matches. Germline assignment: CDR1 LGHDT and CDR2 YNNKEL (reference sequence). CDR3 region: CASSGGQGNTIYF. CDR3 in DNA: TGTGCCAGCAGCGGGGGACAGGGGAACACCATATATTTT. The full variable domain, completed using reference TRBV3-1 and TRBJ1-3, is DTAVSQTPKYLVTQMGNDKSIKCEQNLGHDTMYWYKQDSKKFLKIMFSYNNKELIINETVPNRFSPKSPDKAHLNLHINSLELGDSAVYFCASSGGQGNTIYFGEGSWLTVV.

The genes are TRBV4-1 and TRBJ1-2, with 8 bases matching TRBD1. There are 16 residues in the CDR3. The germline CDR1 and CDR2 sequences are MGHRA and YSYEKL. The junction had 11 bases not matched to a gene; V was cut back by 4 bases and J by 4 bases. The CDR3 loop is CASSPLIGTGPYGYTF. The CDR3 coding sequence is TGCGCCAGCAGCCCTTTAATCGGGACAGGCCCCTATGGCTACACCTTC.

In this sample, this clonotype turned up many times. The rearrangement uses TRBV28 and TRBJ2-5; D is uncertain. The V gene's germline CDR1 is MDHEN and CDR2 SYDVKM. Trimming stripped 7 bases from V and 3 bases from J, with 6 bases between. The CDR3 extends over 11 amino acids. CDR3 sequence (DNA): TGTGCCAGCACTAGTGAAGAGACCCAGTACTTC. This gives the protein CASTSEETQYF.

The chain recombines TRBV5-1 with TRBJ2-6; 8 bases agree with TRBD1. Trimming took 2 bases from V and 3 from J; bases not matched to a gene: 7. Germline loops: CDR1 SGHRS, CDR2 YFSETQ. This CDR3 has 17 residues. As DNA, the CDR3 is TGCGCCAGCAGCTTCCCGGACAGGGCGGTTGGGGCCAACGTCCTGACTTTC. This encodes CASSFPDRAVGANVLTF. The variable domain in full, with the rest retrieved from reference TRBV5-1 and TRBJ2-6, is KAGVTQTPRYLIKTRGQQVTLSCSPISGHRSVSWYQQTPGQGLQFLFEYFSETQRNKGNFPGRFSGRQFSNSRSEMNVSTLELGDSALYLCASSFPDRAVGANVLTFGAGSRLTVL.

This chain joins TRBV11-2 and TRBJ2-5, with 11 bases lining up with TRBD2. Germline-derived CDR1 and CDR2 are SGHAT and FQNNGV. The CDR3 loop spans 16 amino acids. V gave up 6 bases and J gave up 4 bases; unmatched junction bases: 10. CDR3 protein: CASSLGLAGGRETQYF. The DNA of the CDR3 is TGTGCCAGCAGTTTGGGGCTAGCGGGAGGCCGAGAGACCCAGTACTTC. The full variable domain, with the rest looked up from reference TRBV11-2 and TRBJ2-5, is EAGVAQSPRYKIIEKRQSVAFWCNPISGHATLYWYQQILGQGPKLLIQFQNNGVVDDSQLPKDRFSAERLKGVDSTLKIQPAKLEDSAVYLCASSLGLAGGRETQYFGPGTRLLVL.

This chain connects TRBV20-1 to TRBJ1-5, with D hard to call. From germline, CDR1 is DFQATT and CDR2 SNEGSKA (reference sequence). There are 13 residues in the CDR3. The ends were cut back, 4 bases at V and 5 bases at J, with 12 bases in the middle. This chain's CDR3 is CSATPTVDQPQHF. In DNA form, the CDR3 reads TGCAGTGCTACCCCCACGGTGGATCAGCCCCAGCATTTT.

This clonotype occurred many times. The chain recombines TRBV5-1 with TRBJ1-5; D ambiguous. With 2 bases removed from V and 2 bases from J, the gap between germline ends came to 14 bases. The CDR3 is 16 residues long. Germline V gene sequence: CDR1 SGHRS, CDR2 YFSETQ. In DNA, the CDR3 is TGCGCCAGCAGCTTAGGGCCGCTCCAACGCAATCAGCCCCAGCATTTT. Its protein product is CASSLGPLQRNQPQHF.